Following are 29 T cell receptor beta chains from one sample sequenced in a study of PD-1 blockade in classical Hodgkin lymphoma. The data were produced by immunoSEQ multiplex PCR, yet TCRdb's version contains in-frame clones alone and is incomplete. In the table there are around 13,000 clones, roughly three quarters of which are singletons. Every patient had relapsed following autologous stem cell transplantation, and cohorts differed in brentuximab vedotin exposure. Thawed PBMCs were the source of CD8+ T cells, obtained through magnetic negative selection. The material sequenced was CD8+ T cells from blood, taken at baseline. These receptors originate from a human donor with classical Hodgkin lymphoma.

J is TRBJ2-3 and V is TRBV11-1; 8 positions agree with TRBD1. The junction had 14 bases not matched to a gene; V was cut back by 5 bases and J by 4 bases. The CDR3 spans 17 residues. CDR1 is SGHAT and CDR2 is FQDESV in the germline V gene (reference sequence). Here the CDR3 reads CASSVDRVRHLADTQYF. CDR3 DNA sequence: TGTGCCAGCAGCGTGGACAGGGTCCGTCATTTGGCAGATACGCAGTATTTT.

The rearrangement uses TRBV2 and TRBJ2-2; D unresolved. Germline values: CDR1 SNHLY, CDR2 FYNNEI. The CDR3 length is 17 residues. The V gene lost 1 base and the J gene lost 0 bases, with 12 bases spanning the gap. This chain's CDR3 is CASSEEVGTPNTGELFF. CDR3 bases: TGTGCCAGCAGTGAAGAGGTTGGAACACCGAACACCGGGGAGCTGTTTTTT.

The CDR3 loop is CASRATGANYGYTF. Written as DNA, the CDR3 is TGTGCCAGCAGGGCTACAGGGGCTAACTATGGCTACACCTTC. The chain employs TRBV7-9 and TRBJ1-2, with 7 positions matching TRBD1. V was pared by 6 bases and J by 0 bases, with 4 bases of the junction left unmatched. Per germline, CDR1 SEHNR and CDR2 FQNEAQ (reference sequence). The CDR3 covers 14 residues.

The chain uses TRBV30 and TRBJ1-4; D is possibly TRBD1 (6 bases). CDR1 is GTSNPN, CDR2 SVGIG, per germline (reference sequence). Trimming removed 1 base from V and 8 bases from J, with 11 bases in between. This CDR3 contains 13 residues. CDR3 bases: TGTGCCTGGAGTGAACAGGGCGGGGAAAAACTGTTTTTT. This sequence encodes CAWSEQGGEKLFF.

This clone was observed a handful of times. The chain joins TRBV7-9 to TRBJ1-1; a possible D gene is TRBD1 (5 bases). The CDR3 length is 14 residues. V shed 3 bases and J shed 7 bases, with 15 bases lying between them. Germline V CDR1 and CDR2: SEHNR, FQNEAQ (reference sequence). This chain's CDR3 is CASSLFDGGGEAFF. The CDR3 DNA reads as TGTGCCAGCAGCTTGTTTGACGGCGGGGGTGAAGCTTTCTTT. Drawing the rest from reference TRBV7-9 and TRBJ1-1, the complete variable domain is DTGVSQNPRHKITKRGQNVTFRCDPISEHNRLYWYRQTLGQGPEFLTYFQNEAQLEKSRLLSDRFSAERPKGSFSTLEIQRTEQGDSAMYLCASSLFDGGGEAFFGQGTRLTVV.

V usage is TRBV15 and J usage is TRBJ1-1; D gene ambiguous. Trimming removed 5 bases at V and 0 bases at J, with 7 bases between. CDR1 is LNHNV, CDR2 YYDKDF, per germline (reference sequence). The CDR3 has 13 residues. CDR3 residues: CATSLRVNTEAFF. The CDR3 DNA sequence: TGTGCCACCAGCCTGCGGGTGAACACTGAAGCTTTCTTT.

This chain uses TRBV10-2 with TRBJ1-1; perhaps TRBD1 as D (5 bases). There are 14 residues in the CDR3. V lost 2 bases and J lost 0, with 7 bases in between. CDR1 and CDR2 (germline): WSHSY, SAAADI. This CDR3 is CASSEHRMNTEAFF. The CDR3 DNA reads TGCGCCAGCAGTGAGCACAGGATGAACACTGAAGCTTTCTTT.

In this sample, this clone turned up once. This sequence joins TRBV4-1 and TRBJ1-4; D is uncertain. Germline V lookup: CDR1 MGHRA, CDR2 YSYEKL. Deletions cut 4 bases from V and 6 bases from J, with 12 bases between. CDR3 size: 14 residues. The CDR3 here is CASSPRTEDEKLFF. In DNA form, the CDR3 reads TGCGCCAGCAGCCCACGGACTGAAGATGAAAAACTGTTTTTT.

The J gene is TRBJ2-1, the V gene TRBV4-3, with TRBD1 matching over 9 bases. V was pared by 1 base and J by 0 bases, with 10 bases of the junction left unmatched. The germline CDR1 and CDR2 sequences are LGHNA and YSLEER. The CDR3 contains 19 residues. This CDR3 reads CASSQVPGQGFGSYNEQFF. CDR3 coding DNA: TGCGCCAGCAGCCAAGTACCGGGACAGGGTTTTGGCTCCTACAATGAGCAGTTCTTC.

The count of this clone is one. The chain couples TRBV4-1 to TRBJ2-7; 8 positions agree with TRBD2. Per germline, CDR1 MGHRA and CDR2 YSYEKL. The CDR3 covers 15 residues. V was clipped by 0 bases and J by 2 bases; unmatched bases: 3. The CDR3 loop is CASSQDSGAPYEQYF. CDR3 coding DNA: TGCGCCAGCAGCCAAGATAGCGGGGCTCCCTACGAGCAGTACTTC.

CDR3 bases: TGTGCCAGCTCACCGGATGCCGGGCGTGGATACGAGCAGTACTTC. It specifies CASSPDAGRGYEQYF. V usage is TRBV18 and J usage is TRBJ2-7; D gene uncertain. V was trimmed by 3 bases and J by 4 bases, leaving 16 bases between them. This CDR3 has 15 residues. The germline V gene has CDR1 KGHSH and CDR2 LQKENI.

The V gene is TRBV10-3, the J gene TRBJ2-5; 9 nucleotides agree with TRBD2. CDR1 and CDR2 from the germline V gene are ENHRY and SYGVKD. Unmatched junction bases numbered 10, after V lost 0 bases and J lost 2 bases. CDR3 length: 18 residues. The DNA of the CDR3 is TGTGCCATCAGTGAGTCGATTATACTAGCGGGTAAACAAGAGACCCAGTACTTC. This sequence encodes CAISESIILAGKQETQYF.

The V call is TRBV7-3, the J call TRBJ2-7, with TRBD2 matching over 11 bases. The CDR3 spans 15 residues. Trimming took 5 bases from V and 6 from J; bases not matched to a gene: 9. Germline CDR1 reads SGHTA; CDR2 reads FQGTGA. CDR3 region: CASSQVAGGLREQYF. CDR3 sequence (DNA): TGTGCCAGCAGCCAAGTAGCGGGGGGGCTTCGCGAGCAGTACTTC.

This rearrangement joins TRBV25-1 to TRBJ2-5; D gene ambiguous. Germline assignment: CDR1 MGHDK and CDR2 SYGVNS. The CDR3 consists of 15 residues. Trimming pared 3 bases from V and 5 bases from J, leaving 16 bases between. CDR3: CASSDGARLRETQYF. DNA for the CDR3: TGTGCCAGCAGTGATGGCGCCCGACTTAGGGAGACCCAGTACTTC.

The rearrangement joins TRBV7-6 to TRBJ2-1; D remains unclear. This CDR3 is 13 amino acids long. Germline V gene sequence: CDR1 SGHVS, CDR2 FNYEAQ. Trimming took 5 bases from V and 7 from J, leaving 12 bases between them. Written as DNA, the CDR3 is TGTGCCAGCAGCCCGTCCTTAAGAAATGAGCAGTTCTTC. Protein sequence: CASSPSLRNEQFF.

The chain has TRBV6-1 and TRBJ1-5; D may be TRBD1 (5 bases). V dropped 2 bases and J dropped 3 bases, with 14 bases sitting between them. The CDR3 totals 16 residues. Per germline, CDR1 MNHNS and CDR2 SASEGT. CDR3 region: CASSEWGRGDNQPQHF. The DNA for the CDR3 is TGTGCCAGCAGTGAATGGGGTAGGGGAGACAATCAGCCCCAGCATTTT.

This clone was recorded once. The chain links TRBV5-6 to TRBJ1-1; D possibly corresponds to TRBD1 (6 bases). Germline assignment: CDR1 SGHDT and CDR2 YYEEEE. The V gene lost 6 bases and the J gene lost 1 base, with 19 bases spanning the gap. CDR3 size: 16 residues. CDR3 nucleotides: TGTGCCAGCATTAATCCCGCGTCACAGGGGAACACTGAAGCTTTCTTT. Protein sequence: CASINPASQGNTEAFF.

This chain joins TRBV12-2 and TRBJ2-1. TRBV12-2 represents a pseudogene. This CDR3 has 12 amino acids. CDR3 in amino acids: CASRLYTQEQFF. The CDR3 coding sequence is TGTGCAAGTCGCTTATATACCCAAGAGCAGTTCTTC.

This clone has just one count. The rearrangement joins TRBV5-4 to TRBJ1-1, with D unclear. The V and J ends lost 4 bases and 4 bases respectively, with 14 bases between them. Germline V CDR1 and CDR2: SGHNT, YYREEE (reference sequence). This CDR3 has 14 residues. The CDR3 sequence is CASSQLEVSTEAFF. CDR3 in DNA: TGTGCCAGCAGCCAACTTGAGGTTTCCACTGAAGCTTTCTTT.

The V call is TRBV5-6, the J call TRBJ2-7; TRBD2 might be the D (5 bases). Germline V gene lookup returns CDR1 SGHDT and CDR2 YYEEEE. The V end lost 2 bases, the J end lost 4 bases, and 7 bases lay between the germline ends. The CDR3 runs to 12 residues. The CDR3 sequence: CASSFGLYEQYF. CDR3 sequence (DNA): TGTGCCAGCAGCTTCGGACTGTACGAGCAGTACTTC.

V and J are TRBV5-4 and TRBJ1-2, with D unclear. V was trimmed by 3 bases and J by 4 bases, leaving 10 bases between them. The CDR3 extends over 13 amino acids. Germline V gene lookup returns CDR1 SGHNT and CDR2 YYREEE (reference sequence). For the CDR3, the DNA is TGTGCCAGCAGCTATGGCAGCTTCTATGGCTACACCTTC. This gives the protein CASSYGSFYGYTF.

The chain is built from TRBV6-6 and TRBJ1-5, with D possibly matching TRBD1 (5 bases). The CDR3 consists of 15 residues. V lost 6 bases, J lost 6 bases, and 18 bases lay in between. The germline V gene has CDR1 MNHNY and CDR2 SVGAGI (reference sequence). CDR3 residues: CASRPFGQGGQPQHF. In DNA, the CDR3 is TGTGCCAGCAGGCCCTTCGGACAAGGAGGTCAGCCCCAGCATTTT.

This rearrangement joins TRBV5-6 to TRBJ2-7; TRBD1 or TRBD2 may be the D gene (5 bases each). The CDR3 length is 14 residues. The V end was cut by 2 bases, the J end by 3 bases, with 12 bases between. Germline V gene lookup returns CDR1 SGHDT and CDR2 YYEEEE. The CDR3 bases are TGTGCCAGCAGCTTCCGAGGGGCCTACTACGAGCAGTACTTC. Translated: CASSFRGAYYEQYF. The whole variable domain, remainder taken from reference TRBV5-6 and TRBJ2-7, is DAGVTQSPTHLIKTRGQQVTLRCSPKSGHDTVSWYQQALGQGPQFIFQYYEEEERQRGNFPDRFSGHQFPNYSSELNVNALLLGDSALYLCASSFRGAYYEQYFGPGTRLTVT.

This clone turned up a few times. The genes are TRBV7-2 and TRBJ1-3; 9 bases line up with TRBD1. The CDR3 runs to 16 residues. Looked up from germline, CDR1 is SGHTA and CDR2 is FQGNSA. V shed 5 bases and J 2 bases; nucleotides not matched to a gene: 7. DNA of the CDR3: TGTGCCAGCAGCCCAACCGGGACAGGGACTGGAAACACCATATATTTT. Protein product: CASSPTGTGTGNTIYF.

The J gene is TRBJ2-5, the V gene TRBV4-1, with D perhaps matching TRBD1 or TRBD2 (5 bases each). The J call is uncertain, as TRBJ2-7 better fits the DNA end. The germline CDR1 and CDR2 sequences are MGHRA and YSYEKL. CDR3 length: 15 amino acids. CDR3 in amino acids: CASSQDPGRAYEQYF. The CDR3 DNA reads as TGCGCCAGCAGCCAAGACCCGGGACGGGCCTACGAGCAGTACTTC.

This rearrangement joins TRBV7-9 to TRBJ1-1, with D unclear. The CDR3 totals 12 residues. CDR1 and CDR2 (germline): SEHNR, FQNEAQ (reference sequence). V lost 2 bases, J lost 6 bases, and 7 bases lay in between. The CDR3 reads CASSLQVPEAFF. The CDR3 DNA reads TGTGCCAGCAGCTTACAAGTTCCTGAAGCTTTCTTT.

This clone occurred once. J is TRBJ1-2 and V is TRBV12-5; D call uncertain. The CDR3 contains 12 residues. Trimming removed 1 base at V and 6 bases at J, with 6 bases between. Germline CDR1 reads LGHNT; CDR2 reads FRNRAP. In nucleotides, the CDR3 is TGTGCTAGTGGTTTGGGAGGGAATGGCTACACCTTC. It is translated as CASGLGGNGYTF.

This clone appeared once. The chain carries TRBV7-2 and TRBJ1-4; D unresolved. V lost 5 bases and J 0 bases, leaving 10 bases between the germline ends. The germline gives CDR1 SGHTA, CDR2 FQGNSA. There are 15 residues in the CDR3. CDR3 DNA: TGTGCCAGCAGCCTAGTCGGTGCAACTAATGAAAAACTGTTTTTT. Its protein product is CASSLVGATNEKLFF.

This clone is a singleton in its sample. The chain employs TRBV5-4 and TRBJ1-4; a possible D gene is TRBD1 (5 bases). Germline V gives CDR1 SGHNT, CDR2 YYREEE (reference sequence). The CDR3 runs 16 residues. Trimming left V 0 bases short and J 8 bases short, with 17 bases between. The CDR3: CASSLGATVLGEKLFF. CDR3 bases: TGTGCCAGCAGCTTGGGGGCGACAGTCCTGGGGGAAAAACTGTTTTTT. The complete variable domain, with remaining parts taken from reference TRBV5-4 and TRBJ1-4, reads ETGVTQSPTHLIKTRGQQVTLRCSSQSGHNTVSWYQQALGQGPQFIFQYYREEENGRGNFPPRFSGLQFPNYSSELNVNALELDDSALYLCASSLGATVLGEKLFFGSGTQLSVL.